This T cell receptor beta chain was captured by sequencing in a study of cytomegalovirus exposure and HLA in healthy donors. Germline CDR1 reads SGHDT; CDR2 reads YYEEEE. Trimming pared 2 bases from V and 5 bases from J, leaving 10 bases between. There are 14 residues in the CDR3. PCR used 60 Vbeta primers and 13 Jbeta primers. Assay used: immunoSEQ multiplex PCR; TCRdb lists only in-frame clones, some missing. The sample consists of 60,000 to 70,000 clones, around four fifths of them appearing once. This clone was observed once. Its specificity is unknown. General study points: Later analysis identified a missense DCLRE1C variant that was linked to TCR beta V- and J-gene trimming. It was approximately 170 TCR beta chains that were listed as cytomegalovirus-associated. 87-base-pair reads could not separate some V segments, including TRBV6-2 and TRBV6-3.

The material sequenced was PBMCs. This chain joins TRBV5-6 and TRBJ1-4, with D hard to call. This TCR derives from a male donor in good health and CMV-seropositive. The CDR3 sequence: CASSFRQPNEKLFF. The DNA of the CDR3 is TGTGCCAGCAGCTTCCGACAACCCAATGAAAAACTGTTTTTT.